This entry lists 22 T cell receptor delta chains sequenced from one sample in a study of human gamma delta and Vdelta1 T cells. TCRdb made new clone calls on the PCR reads using CATT. The sample shows roughly 1,400 delta-chain clones, under 50% of them seen only once. The sample taken for sequencing was Vdelta1 gamma-delta T cells from blood. Source of these receptors: a human donor in good health.

Worth noting for this clone: This could be a read error, since a much larger clone is one nucleotide away. The chain has TRDV1 and TRDJ1, with 9 bases fitting TRDD3. In germline, CDR1 is TSWWSYY, CDR2 QGS. The CDR3 is made up of 22 amino acids. The CDR3 DNA reads as TGTGCTCTTAGGGAACTAGTAATCTTTTCCTACGAGCACTGGGGGAATACCGATAAACTCATCTTT. It encodes CALRELVIFSYEHWGNTDKLIF.

In this sample, this clone is large. The chain employs TRDV1 and TRDJ1; the D is unclear. Germline CDR1 is TSWWSYY and CDR2 is QGS. V was clipped by 3 bases and J by 0 bases, with 17 bases between them. The CDR3 sequence is 17 residues long. CDR3 sequence: CALGDAVPFRYTDKLIF. The CDR3 bases are TGTGCTCTTGGGGACGCCGTTCCCTTTAGGTACACCGATAAACTCATCTTT.

This clone is labeled medium-sized. J is TRDJ1 and V is TRDV1; possible D gene TRDD3, 10 bases. Germline CDR1 TSWWSYY, CDR2 QGS. This CDR3 spans 26 amino acids. The ends were cut back, 0 bases at V and 0 bases at J, with 41 bases in the middle. The CDR3 DNA reads TGTGCTCTTGGGGAACTACCTTCCTACTTCAAAGGTGTAACTGGGGGATTTACCGGGTACACCGATAAACTCATCTTT. This gives the protein CALGELPSYFKGVTGGFTGYTDKLIF.

By sample share, this clone is medium-sized. The chain is built from TRDV1 and TRDJ1, with 8 nucleotides matching TRDD2. Per germline, CDR1 TSWWSYY and CDR2 QGS. CDR3 length equals 20 residues. After removal of 3 bases from V and 0 bases from J, the junction contained 18 bases not matched to a gene. For the CDR3, the DNA is TGTGCTCTTGGGGAGCCGACCGACCCTTCCTATCGACCATACACCGATAAACTCATCTTT. Translated, it gives CALGEPTDPSYRPYTDKLIF.

Judged by abundance, this clone is large. The genes are TRDV1 and TRDJ1, with a weak D call TRDD3 (6 bases). V lost 1 base to trimming and J lost 0 bases, with 33 bases between them. Germline-derived CDR1 and CDR2 are TSWWSYY and QGS. The CDR3 loop spans 23 amino acids. CDR3 nucleotides: TGTGCTCTTGGGGAACCAGGCTTTCCTCCCTATTTCAACCGGGGGAGTGACACCGATAAACTCATCTTT. This codes for CALGEPGFPPYFNRGSDTDKLIF.

With respect to this clone: A far larger clone is a single base away, which makes a read error likely. Other DNA sequences from this sample encode an identical CDR3 as well. V usage is TRDV1 and J usage is TRDJ1; D gene ambiguous. Germline CDR1 reads TSWWSYY; CDR2 reads QGS. This CDR3 has 17 residues. The CDR3, as DNA: TGTGCTCTTGGGAGAGAAGTTAGGGACGCGTACACCGATAAACTCATCTTC. Its protein is CALGREVRDAYTDKLIF.

This clone is large (0.1 to 1%) by share. The V gene is TRDV1, the J gene TRDJ1, with 11 bases that match TRDD3. Per germline, CDR1 TSWWSYY and CDR2 QGS. J was trimmed by 3 bases and V by 4 bases; bases with no gene match: 10. CDR3 length: 17 amino acids. CDR3 sequence (DNA): TGTGCTCTTGGGGGTTCCCCTACTGGGGGATATTCCGATAAACTCATCTTT. Amino acids: CALGGSPTGGYSDKLIF.

By its share, this clone is large. This CDR3 is also generated by other DNA sequences in the sample. V and J are TRDV1 and TRDJ1, with 8 bases lining up with TRDD3. V was clipped by 6 bases and J by 1 base; unmatched bases: 25. This CDR3 is 21 amino acids long. CDR1 and CDR2 (germline): TSWWSYY, QGS. DNA of the CDR3: TGTGCTCTTGGAAGACTCTCTTCCCGTGAGGGGGGGGATATAACCACCGATAAACTCATCTTT. As protein: CALGRLSSREGGDITTDKLIF.

This clone is medium-sized. The same CDR3 can be traced to other DNA sequences in this sample. This chain connects TRDV1 to TRDJ1; D perhaps matches TRDD3 (6 bases). The CDR3 has 19 residues. Trimming took 1 base from V and 0 from J, leaving 21 bases between them. Germline V gene sequence: CDR1 TSWWSYY, CDR2 QGS. The CDR3 nucleotides are TGTGCTCTTGGGGAACCCTCACCTGGGGCCCGGAGATACACCGATAAACTCATCTTT. It translates to CALGEPSPGARRYTDKLIF.

About this clone: This likely reflects a read error, since a far larger clone is one base away. The V call is TRDV1, the J call TRDJ1; 10 bases align to TRDD3. Germline V gene sequence: CDR1 TSWWSYY, CDR2 QGS. The CDR3 consists of 18 residues. J was trimmed by 1 base and V by 4 bases; bases with no gene match: 12. CDR3 amino acids: CALGAARITGGFTDKLIF. DNA for the CDR3: TGTGCTCTTGGGGCAGCCCGAATTACTGGGGGATTCACCGATAAACTCATCTTT.

Details on this clone: One base separates it from a far larger clone, so it is likely a read error. The chain recombines TRDV1 with TRDJ1; 10 positions match TRDD3. The CDR3 length is 25 residues. Germline-derived CDR1 and CDR2 are TSWWSYY and QGS. J lost 1 base, V lost 1 base, and 30 bases had no gene match. The chain's CDR3 is CALGEQGYSFLATWLGDMPTDKLIF. The CDR3 nucleotides are TGTGCTCTTGGGGAACAGGGATATTCTTTCCTAGCAACTTGGCTGGGGGATATGCCCACCGATAAACTCATCTTT.

This clone ranks as large. The chain combines TRDV1 with TRDJ1; 13 bases fit TRDD3. The CDR3 consists of 20 residues. After removal of 2 bases from V and 0 bases from J, the junction contained 12 bases not matched to a gene. Per germline, CDR1 TSWWSYY and CDR2 QGS. The CDR3 is CALGETHNYWGIRYTDKLIF. Written as DNA, the CDR3 is TGTGCTCTTGGGGAAACCCACAACTACTGGGGGATACGGTACACCGATAAACTCATCTTT.

A few counts support this clone. The V call is TRDV1, the J call TRDJ1, with a weak D call TRDD3 (6 bases). This CDR3 is 23 amino acids long. Germline loops: CDR1 TSWWSYY, CDR2 QGS. Deletions cut 5 bases from V and 0 bases from J, with 37 bases between. The CDR3 protein is CALGPNVGNYEVGGVRYTDKLIF. Here the CDR3 DNA reads TGTGCTCTTGGGCCAAACGTCGGCAACTACGAAGTGGGGGGAGTACGTTACACCGATAAACTCATCTTT.

Relative to its sample, this clone is medium-sized (0.01 to 0.1%). The V gene is TRDV1, the J gene TRDJ1; TRDD3 matches 10 bases. This CDR3 is 24 amino acids long. Looked up from germline, CDR1 is TSWWSYY and CDR2 is QGS. The V and J ends lost 3 bases and 0 bases, in that order; junction bases with no gene match: 28. CDR3 in DNA: TGTGCTCTTGGGGACCGCGGCCCCAATTCCTCCGTACTGGGGGATGGATCGTACACCGATAAACTCATCTTT. Translating gives CALGDRGPNSSVLGDGSYTDKLIF.

A word on this clone: One base separates it from a far larger clone, so it is likely a read error. The chain joins TRDV1 to TRDJ1; TRDD3 matches 10 bases. The V gene end was trimmed by 0 bases and the J gene end by 7 bases; junction bases not matched to a gene: 20. Germline CDR1 reads TSWWSYY; CDR2 reads QGS. The CDR3 consists of 20 residues. The CDR3 is CALGELLTDGGYTWEGKLIF. CDR3 in DNA: TGTGCTCTTGGGGAACTCCTCACGGATGGGGGATACACCTGGGAGGGTAAACTCATCTTT.

Concerning this clone itself: Since a far larger clone is one base different, this is likely a read error. The chain recombines TRDV1 with TRDJ1; 10 bases fit TRDD3. V dropped 0 bases and J dropped 1; count of bases not matched to a gene: 20. This CDR3 is built from 22 residues. CDR1 TSWWSYY and CDR2 QGS come from the germline V gene. The CDR3, as DNA: TGTGCTCTTGGGGAACTAGGCTACCCTGGGTCTGGTGGGGGATACACCACCGATAAACTCATCTTT. Its protein product is CALGELGYPGSGGGYTTDKLIF.

Notes on this clone: A far larger clone is one base from this, pointing to a likely read error. The chain uses TRDV1 and TRDJ1; 11 bases are shared with TRDD3. Germline values: CDR1 TSWWSYY, CDR2 QGS. There are 25 residues in the CDR3. V shed 3 bases, J shed 0 bases, and the junction held 30 bases outside the gene matches. CDR3 sequence: CALGDPISPSPPYWGITPYTDKLIF. CDR3 sequence (DNA): TGTGCTCTTGGGGATCCCATCTCTCCTTCCCCTCCTTACTGGGGGATAACCCCTTACACCGATAAACTCATCTTT.

The count of this clone is one. Since a far larger clone is one base different, this is likely a read error. The gene calls are TRDV1 and TRDJ1; 13 positions agree with TRDD3. The CDR3 is 24 residues long. Losses at the gene ends were 0 bases for V and 7 bases for J; bases not matched to a gene: 29. CDR1 is TSWWSYY, CDR2 QGS, per germline. DNA of the CDR3: TGTGCTCTTGGGGAACTTTCGAGACCCGACGATTCTTTTAACTGGGGGATACGCGTCTGTAAACTCATCTTT. This sequence encodes CALGELSRPDDSFNWGIRVCKLIF.

The rearrangement uses TRDV1 and TRDJ1; 8 bases line up with TRDD3. CDR3 length equals 26 residues. Germline V gene data show CDR1 as TSWWSYY and CDR2 as QGS. The V segment lost 1 base and the J segment 0 bases; nucleotides outside the gene matches: 34. CDR3 loop: CALGERYVETKGLPDLLGGYTDKLIF. In DNA form, the CDR3 reads TGTGCTCTTGGGGAACGTTACGTAGAGACCAAAGGCCTCCCCGACTTACTGGGGGGGTACACCGATAAACTCATCTTT.

This clone is termed large (0.1 to 1%). The sample holds other DNA sequences that translate to the same CDR3. The chain uses TRDV1 and TRDJ1; 10 bases map to TRDD3. Per germline, CDR1 TSWWSYY and CDR2 QGS. Unmatched junction bases numbered 26, after V lost 1 base and J lost 0 bases. This CDR3 contains 24 residues. CDR3: CALGEPERGSHDWGMVPYTDKLIF. DNA of the CDR3: TGTGCTCTTGGGGAACCTGAACGGGGTTCCCATGACTGGGGGATGGTTCCATACACCGATAAACTCATCTTT.

As regards this clone: One base separates it from a far larger clone, so it is likely a read error. The chain couples TRDV2 to TRDJ1; TRDD3 might be the D (5 bases). The germline CDR1 and CDR2 sequences are GEAIGNYY and EKD. CDR3 length: 20 amino acids. CDR3 amino acids: CARDELGEYCISMDTDKLIF. CDR3 DNA sequence: TGTGCCCGTGACGAGCTGGGAGAGTACTGCATTTCGATGGACACCGATAAACTCATCTTT.

By sample fraction, this clone is medium-sized. The chain uses TRDV1 and TRDJ1; possibly TRDD2 for D (6 bases). This CDR3 region has 22 residues. The V end was cut by 0 bases, the J end by 4 bases, with 33 bases between. Germline CDR1 reads TSWWSYY; CDR2 reads QGS. For the CDR3, the DNA is TGTGCTCTTGGGGAACTATTTACCCTCCTACGTGAGTGGGGCATTAGGGGCGATAAACTCATCTTT. This encodes CALGELFTLLREWGIRGDKLIF.